Listed below are T cell receptor beta chains from one sample, sequenced in a study of blood T cell repertoires in COVID-19. Profiling relied on immunoSEQ multiplex PCR, and the TCRdb table lists in-frame clones only, not all of them. Of 150,000 to 170,000 clones detected, roughly 89% appear once; the ten largest clones hold over 0.45%. The specimen was peripheral blood. Receptor source: a man aged 45-65 years with acute or convalescent COVID-19. Each CDR3 is given with its conserved first and last residue. D genes are given only for firm matches. Only some rows state a clone size, as once, few, many or a class for expanded clones.

abundance: -; j_gene: TRBJ2-7; d_gene: -; v_gene: TRBV11-2; CDR3nt: TGTGCCAGCAGCATTCATGGTATTGCGAGCTCCTACGAGCAGTACTTC; CDR3aa: CASSIHGIASSYEQYF
abundance: -; j_gene: TRBJ1-2; d_gene: TRBD1; v_gene: TRBV6-1; CDR3nt: TGTGCCAGCAGTGAAACAGGGGACAGCTCCTATGGCTACACCTTC; CDR3aa: CASSETGDSSYGYTF
abundance: -; j_gene: TRBJ1-1; d_gene: -; v_gene: TRBV6-5; CDR3nt: TGTGCCAGCAGCCCGGGCAGGGGCGAAGCTTTCTTT; CDR3aa: CASSPGRGEAFF
abundance: -; j_gene: TRBJ1-2; d_gene: TRBD1; v_gene: TRBV5-1; CDR3nt: TGCGCCAGCAGCGAGGGGACAGGGTTAGGCTACACCTTC; CDR3aa: CASSEGTGLGYTF
abundance: -; j_gene: TRBJ1-3; d_gene: -; v_gene: TRBV6-6; CDR3nt: TGTGCCAGCAGTTCGTACAGTTCTGGAAACACCATATATTTT; CDR3aa: CASSSYSSGNTIYF
abundance: -; j_gene: TRBJ1-6; d_gene: TRBD1; v_gene: TRBV6-2/TRBV6-3; CDR3nt: TGTGCCAGCAGTAACCCGGCAGGGGGAAATTCACCCCTCCACTTT; CDR3aa: CASSNPAGGNSPLHF
abundance: -; j_gene: TRBJ2-6; d_gene: TRBD1; v_gene: TRBV6-2/TRBV6-3; CDR3nt: TGTGCCAGCAGTTCGGTGACAGGGATTCCTGGGGCCAACGTCCTGACTTTC; CDR3aa: CASSSVTGIPGANVLTF
abundance: -; j_gene: TRBJ2-3; d_gene: -; v_gene: TRBV7-9; CDR3nt: TGTGCCAGCAGCCCCGGTCAGGGCACAGATACGCAGTATTTT; CDR3aa: CASSPGQGTDTQYF
abundance: -; j_gene: TRBJ1-5; d_gene: -; v_gene: TRBV5-6; CDR3nt: TGTGCCAGCAGCTTGGGCGCAGGGGATCAGCCCCAGCATTTT; CDR3aa: CASSLGAGDQPQHF
abundance: -; j_gene: TRBJ1-5; d_gene: -; v_gene: TRBV6-2/TRBV6-3; CDR3nt: TGTGCCAGCAGCCGCCAGGTTGAGGGTAATCAGCCCCAGCATTTT; CDR3aa: CASSRQVEGNQPQHF
abundance: once; j_gene: TRBJ1-5; d_gene: -; v_gene: TRBV5-8; CDR3nt: TGTGCCAGCAGCCTCCAGGGGTCGCCCCAGCATTTT; CDR3aa: CASSLQGSPQHF
abundance: -; j_gene: TRBJ2-5; d_gene: TRBD1; v_gene: TRBV7-8; CDR3nt: TGTGCCAGCAGCCCCAGGGGGGACAGGGCGTACTTC; CDR3aa: CASSPRGDRAYF
abundance: once; j_gene: TRBJ2-2; d_gene: -; v_gene: TRBV27; CDR3nt: TGTGCCAGCGGGCAGGTGAACACCGGGGAGCTGTTTTTT; CDR3aa: CASGQVNTGELFF
abundance: -; j_gene: TRBJ2-2; d_gene: TRBD1; v_gene: TRBV19; CDR3nt: TGTGCCAGTAGTACCGGACAGGGGGCTACCGGGGAGCTGTTTTTT; CDR3aa: CASSTGQGATGELFF
abundance: once; j_gene: TRBJ2-2; d_gene: -; v_gene: TRBV4-1; CDR3nt: TGCGCCAGCAGCCAGGAGGTGGTAGGGATAACCGGGGAGCTGTTTTTT; CDR3aa: CASSQEVVGITGELFF
abundance: -; j_gene: TRBJ1-5; d_gene: -; v_gene: TRBV30; CDR3nt: TGTGCCTGGAGTTCTGGCAGAGACTCCCTCAATCAGCCCCAGCATTTT; CDR3aa: CAWSSGRDSLNQPQHF
abundance: -; j_gene: TRBJ1-1; d_gene: TRBD1; v_gene: TRBV11-3; CDR3nt: TGTGCCAGCAGCTTAGACGGACAGGCGAACACTGAAGCTTTCTTT; CDR3aa: CASSLDGQANTEAFF
abundance: -; j_gene: TRBJ2-7; d_gene: -; v_gene: TRBV5-8; CDR3nt: TGTGCCAGCAGGGCTGCGGTCAGACCCTACGAGCAGTACTTC; CDR3aa: CASRAAVRPYEQYF
abundance: once; j_gene: TRBJ2-3; d_gene: -; v_gene: TRBV5-4; CDR3nt: TGTGCCAGCAGCTTGGCTCGGGGAGCGGAAGGGGATACGCAGTATTTT; CDR3aa: CASSLARGAEGDTQYF
abundance: -; j_gene: TRBJ1-3; d_gene: TRBD1; v_gene: TRBV28; CDR3nt: TGTGCCAGCTGGACAGGAACCGTCTCTGGAAACACCATATATTTT; CDR3aa: CASWTGTVSGNTIYF
abundance: -; j_gene: TRBJ2-3; d_gene: TRBD2; v_gene: TRBV19; CDR3nt: TGTGCCAGTAGTAAACAGCGGGGAAGCACAGATACGCAGTATTTT; CDR3aa: CASSKQRGSTDTQYF
abundance: -; j_gene: TRBJ2-3; d_gene: TRBD2; v_gene: TRBV27; CDR3nt: TGTGCCAGCAGCCCGACTAGCGGGGTGGCAGATACGCAGTATTTT; CDR3aa: CASSPTSGVADTQYF
abundance: -; j_gene: TRBJ1-6; d_gene: TRBD1; v_gene: TRBV28; CDR3nt: TGTGTGTCGACAGGGGTTAATTCACCCCTCCACTTT; CDR3aa: CVSTGVNSPLHF
abundance: once; j_gene: TRBJ2-1; d_gene: -; v_gene: TRBV5-1; CDR3nt: TGCGCCAGCAGACCCGACCCACTAGAGGCCATTGAGCAGTTCTTC; CDR3aa: CASRPDPLEAIEQFF
abundance: -; j_gene: TRBJ2-3; d_gene: TRBD1; v_gene: TRBV5-4; CDR3nt: TGTGCCAGCAGCTTATCATGGGACAGTAGCACAGATACGCAGTATTTT; CDR3aa: CASSLSWDSSTDTQYF
abundance: -; j_gene: TRBJ1-1; d_gene: -; v_gene: TRBV12-3/TRBV12-4; CDR3nt: TGTGCCAGCAGTGCACAGTCGAACACTGAAGCTTTCTTT; CDR3aa: CASSAQSNTEAFF
abundance: -; j_gene: TRBJ1-6; d_gene: -; v_gene: TRBV7-9; CDR3nt: TGTGCCAGCAGCTTAACAGGGTCCCATTCACCCCTCCACTTT; CDR3aa: CASSLTGSHSPLHF
abundance: -; j_gene: TRBJ2-2; d_gene: -; v_gene: TRBV23-1; CDR3nt: TGCGCCAGCAGTCAGAGACAGTACACCGGGGAGCTGTTTTTT; CDR3aa: CASSQRQYTGELFF
abundance: -; j_gene: TRBJ2-5; d_gene: -; v_gene: TRBV2; CDR3nt: TGTGCCAGCAGTGTCAGGTCTACTGCGCAAGAGACCCAGTACTTC; CDR3aa: CASSVRSTAQETQYF
abundance: -; j_gene: TRBJ1-6; d_gene: -; v_gene: TRBV6-5; CDR3nt: TGTGCCAGCAGTTCAAACAGGCGAGGCTCACCCCTCCACTTT; CDR3aa: CASSSNRRGSPLHF
abundance: -; j_gene: TRBJ1-4; d_gene: -; v_gene: TRBV9; CDR3nt: TGTGCCAGCAGCGTAGGCGCCCTGACAGGCGGTGAAAAACTGTTTTTT; CDR3aa: CASSVGALTGGEKLFF
abundance: -; j_gene: TRBJ2-2; d_gene: TRBD2; v_gene: TRBV10-3; CDR3nt: TGTGCCATCAGACCGGGACTAGCGGGAGAGGGCCGAGGGGCCGGGGAGCTGTTTTTT; CDR3aa: CAIRPGLAGEGRGAGELFF
abundance: -; j_gene: TRBJ1-5; d_gene: TRBD1; v_gene: TRBV28; CDR3nt: TGTGCCAGCAGAACAGGGGGCAATCAGCCCCAGCATTTT; CDR3aa: CASRTGGNQPQHF
abundance: -; j_gene: TRBJ2-5; d_gene: TRBD2; v_gene: TRBV10-1; CDR3nt: TGCGCCAGCAGTGAGGGGGGGGAAGAGACCCAGTACTTC; CDR3aa: CASSEGGEETQYF
abundance: -; j_gene: TRBJ2-3; d_gene: TRBD2; v_gene: TRBV6-2/TRBV6-3; CDR3nt: TGTGCCAGCAGTTACAGGCGGGGGGTCACAGATACGCAGTATTTT; CDR3aa: CASSYRRGVTDTQYF
abundance: -; j_gene: TRBJ1-5; d_gene: -; v_gene: TRBV2; CDR3nt: TGTGCCAGCAGTAGCGGGACTCAGGATCAGCCCCAGCATTTT; CDR3aa: CASSSGTQDQPQHF
abundance: -; j_gene: TRBJ2-3; d_gene: -; v_gene: TRBV21-1; CDR3nt: TGTGCCAGCCGACTCGGACTACCTCTCACCTGGCGCACAGATACGCAGTATTTT; CDR3aa: CASRLGLPLTWRTDTQYF
abundance: -; j_gene: TRBJ2-1; d_gene: TRBD2; v_gene: TRBV7-3; CDR3nt: TGTGCCAGCAGCCCGACTAGCGGCAATGAGCAGTTCTTC; CDR3aa: CASSPTSGNEQFF
abundance: -; j_gene: TRBJ2-1; d_gene: TRBD2; v_gene: TRBV9; CDR3nt: TGTGCCAGCAGCGCGGGTTTGGGGCTAGCGGGAGTTTACAATGAGCAGTTCTTC; CDR3aa: CASSAGLGLAGVYNEQFF
abundance: -; j_gene: TRBJ2-2; d_gene: TRBD2; v_gene: TRBV7-9; CDR3nt: TGTGCCAGCAGGAGACAGGAAAGACTAGCGGGGCGGACCGGGGAGCTGTTTTTT; CDR3aa: CASRRQERLAGRTGELFF
abundance: -; j_gene: TRBJ2-7; d_gene: TRBD1; v_gene: TRBV7-2; CDR3nt: TGTGCCAGCAGCTTGGGGACAGGATTTTACGAGCAGTACTTC; CDR3aa: CASSLGTGFYEQYF
abundance: once; j_gene: TRBJ1-1; d_gene: -; v_gene: TRBV4-2; CDR3nt: TGTGCCAGCAGCCAGGGGGCTCGTTTTGCGAACACTGAAGCTTTCTTT; CDR3aa: CASSQGARFANTEAFF
abundance: once; j_gene: TRBJ2-7; d_gene: -; v_gene: TRBV6-5; CDR3nt: TGTGCCAGCAGTTACGTCGGGGAGCAGTACTTC; CDR3aa: CASSYVGEQYF
abundance: -; j_gene: TRBJ1-2; d_gene: TRBD1; v_gene: TRBV6-6; CDR3nt: TGTGCCAGCAGTTTAAGCCGGGACAGGGTTTCTGGCTACACCTTC; CDR3aa: CASSLSRDRVSGYTF
abundance: -; j_gene: TRBJ1-2; d_gene: -; v_gene: TRBV3-1/TRBV3-2; CDR3nt: TGTGCCAGCAGCCAAGAAGGCGGAACCTATGGCTACACCTTC; CDR3aa: CASSQEGGTYGYTF
abundance: -; j_gene: TRBJ2-1; d_gene: TRBD1; v_gene: TRBV18; CDR3nt: TGTGCCAGCTCACGGAGTATTGGGACAGGGGAATACAATGAGCAGTTCTTC; CDR3aa: CASSRSIGTGEYNEQFF
abundance: -; j_gene: TRBJ2-2; d_gene: -; v_gene: TRBV3-1/TRBV3-2; CDR3nt: TGTGCCAGCAGCCAAGAGTGGGGCGCCGGGGAGCTGTTTTTT; CDR3aa: CASSQEWGAGELFF
abundance: -; j_gene: TRBJ2-5; d_gene: TRBD2; v_gene: TRBV10-3; CDR3nt: TGTGCCACGGGACTAGCGGGGGCTGAGACCCAGTACTTC; CDR3aa: CATGLAGAETQYF
abundance: -; j_gene: TRBJ2-6; d_gene: TRBD1; v_gene: TRBV11-2; CDR3nt: TGTGCCAGCAGCTCACGGACAGGGGGCGGGGCCAACGTCCTGACTTTC; CDR3aa: CASSSRTGGGANVLTF
abundance: once; j_gene: TRBJ2-5; d_gene: TRBD1; v_gene: TRBV7-2; CDR3nt: TGTGCCAGCAGCTTGGCAGGGGGCATTCAAGAGACCCAGTACTTC; CDR3aa: CASSLAGGIQETQYF
abundance: -; j_gene: TRBJ1-3; d_gene: -; v_gene: TRBV28; CDR3nt: TGTGCCAGCAGTCCCCAGGGCAGGGATACTGGAAACACCATATATTTT; CDR3aa: CASSPQGRDTGNTIYF
abundance: -; j_gene: TRBJ2-7; d_gene: TRBD2; v_gene: TRBV2; CDR3nt: TGTGCCAGCAGTGAAACGACTAGCGGGAGCTACGAGCAGTACTTC; CDR3aa: CASSETTSGSYEQYF
abundance: -; j_gene: TRBJ2-3; d_gene: TRBD2; v_gene: TRBV5-1; CDR3nt: TGCGCCAGCAGCTTGGGGTTAGCGGGAGATGATACGCAGTATTTT; CDR3aa: CASSLGLAGDDTQYF
abundance: -; j_gene: TRBJ2-5; d_gene: TRBD2; v_gene: TRBV3-1/TRBV3-2; CDR3nt: TGTGCCAGCAGCCACCTAGCGGGAGGGCAAGAGACCCAGTACTTC; CDR3aa: CASSHLAGGQETQYF